These 28 T cell receptor beta chains were sequenced from one sample in a study of CD8 T cells in ankylosing spondylitis. Each CDR3 protein is one row after TCRdb ran MiXCR on the 5' RACE reads. The sample has nearly 250,000 distinct CDR3 sequences; over 30% are singletons. Sequences were obtained from blood, either unsorted or a sorted T cell fraction (not recorded which). Receptors originate from a male donor with ankylosing spondylitis or in good health (not recorded which).

The V and J genes are TRBV12-3 or TRBV12-4 and TRBJ2-7, with 9 bases fitting TRBD1. The CDR3 is 14 residues long. The ends lost 7 bases at V and 1 base at J; junction bases unmatched: 5. CDR3 nucleotides: TGTGCCAGCAACGCCGGGACAGGGTCCTACGAGCAGTACTTC. This encodes CASNAGTGSYEQYF.

This clonotype has only a few counts. The chain uses TRBV29-1 and TRBJ2-7; D may be TRBD1 (5 bases). Germline V CDR1 and CDR2: SQVTM, ANQGSEA. Trimming took off 3 bases at V and 5 bases at J, with 14 bases between the two ends. This CDR3 region has 13 residues. The CDR3 sequence: CSVDLQGRNEQYF. The CDR3, as DNA: TGCAGCGTTGATTTGCAGGGTAGGAACGAGCAGTACTTC.

The J gene is TRBJ1-2, the V gene TRBV7-9; TRBD1 is a possible D gene (5 bases). Deletions cut 1 base from V and 9 bases from J, with 18 bases between. The germline V gene encodes CDR1 SEHNR and CDR2 FQNEAQ (reference sequence). The CDR3 length is 15 residues. The CDR3 loop is CASSLVGLGGHSYTF. The CDR3 region has the DNA TGTGCCAGCAGCTTAGTGGGGCTCGGAGGCCATAGCTACACCTTC.

This clonotype was seen a handful of times. The chain couples TRBV20-1 to TRBJ1-2, with 8 bases identical to TRBD1. The CDR3 totals 13 residues. V lost 3 bases and J lost 4; bases outside the gene matches: 4. Germline assignment: CDR1 DFQATT and CDR2 SNEGSKA (reference sequence). CDR3 protein: CSARDREAYGYTF. As DNA, the CDR3 is TGCAGTGCTAGGGACAGGGAGGCCTATGGCTACACCTTC.

V gene TRBV7-9 combines with J gene TRBJ2-5, with TRBD2 matching over 9 bases. The CDR3 consists of 14 residues. Germline lookup yields CDR1 SEHNR and CDR2 FQNEAQ (reference sequence). The J segment lost 2 bases and the V segment lost 6 bases, leaving 4 bases of the junction unmatched. The CDR3 bases are TGTGCCAGCAGGGGACTAGCAGATCAAGAGACCCAGTACTTC. Translated: CASRGLADQETQYF.

There are many counts of this clonotype. The V and J genes are TRBV6-1 and TRBJ1-1, with D hard to call. Trimming stripped 8 bases from V and 0 bases from J, with 10 bases between. The CDR3 sequence is 13 residues long. Germline CDR1 MNHNS, CDR2 SASEGT. CDR3 amino acids: CASRPELNTEAFF. CDR3 coding DNA: TGTGCCAGCCGCCCAGAGCTGAACACTGAAGCTTTCTTT.

This clonotype was detected only a few times. V gene TRBV5-6 combines with J gene TRBJ2-1; 7 bases match TRBD1. The junction had 14 bases not matched to a gene; V was cut back by 5 bases and J by 0 bases. This CDR3 contains 18 residues. CDR1 and CDR2 from the germline V gene are SGHDT and YYEEEE. In DNA form, the CDR3 reads TGTGCCAGCAGACCTCGTGGGACAGCTACCGCCTCCTACAATGAGCAGTTCTTC. Amino acid sequence: CASRPRGTATASYNEQFF.

This clonotype has more than one count but fewer than ten. This chain connects TRBV20-1 to TRBJ1-6; D may be TRBD1 (5 bases). V was clipped by 6 bases and J by 6 bases, with 15 bases between them. CDR1 is DFQATT, CDR2 SNEGSKA, per germline (reference sequence). CDR3 size: 14 residues. CDR3 sequence (DNA): TGCAGTGCCCCCACGTTGGGGGGTAATTCACCCCTCCACTTT. Translated, it gives CSAPTLGGNSPLHF.

This clonotype turned up a few times. The chain links TRBV29-1 to TRBJ2-1; D is tentatively TRBD1 or TRBD2 (5 bases each). V gave up 3 bases and J gave up 14 bases, with 32 bases separating them. The CDR3 is 17 amino acids. Germline loops: CDR1 SQVTM, CDR2 ANQGSEA. The CDR3 bases are TGCAGCGTTGAGGGCGGCAGGGCCCCGTTTCGAGGGGTGGATAAGTTCTTC. Translated: CSVEGGRAPFRGVDKFF.

The chain joins TRBV27 to TRBJ2-4; TRBD1 or TRBD2 may be the D gene (5 bases each). The V end lost 6 bases, the J end lost 3 bases, and 9 bases lay between the germline ends. Germline-derived CDR1 and CDR2 are MNHEY and SMNVEV (reference sequence). CDR3 length: 13 residues. The CDR3: CASRGAGKNIQYF. Here the CDR3 DNA reads TGTGCCAGCAGAGGGGCGGGCAAAAACATTCAGTACTTC.

The rearrangement links TRBV20-1 to TRBJ2-1; 9 bases line up with TRBD1. The CDR3 has 17 residues. The ends lost 3 bases at V and 9 bases at J; junction bases unmatched: 18. The germline gives CDR1 DFQATT, CDR2 SNEGSKA (reference sequence). The DNA for the CDR3 is TGCAGTGCTAGGGGACAGGGAAGGAGGACCGGCGGCAGTGAGCAGTTCTTC. It specifies CSARGQGRRTGGSEQFF.

The chain recombines TRBV9 with TRBJ1-1, with 7 bases matching TRBD1. Germline V gives CDR1 SGDLS, CDR2 YYNGEE. CDR3 length: 16 amino acids. The J segment lost 0 bases and the V segment lost 4 bases, leaving 9 bases of the junction unmatched. The CDR3 sequence: CASSPGQDSMNTEAFF. Here the CDR3 DNA reads TGTGCCAGCAGCCCTGGACAGGACAGCATGAACACTGAAGCTTTCTTT.

This clonotype was found a few times. The V call is TRBV10-3, the J call TRBJ2-3, with 7 bases matching TRBD2. V shed 10 bases, J shed 3 bases, and the junction held 7 bases outside the gene matches. The CDR3 length is 13 residues. The V gene's germline CDR1 is ENHRY and CDR2 SYGVKD. The CDR3 sequence: CATQRGETDTQYF. The CDR3 region has the DNA TGTGCCACCCAGCGGGGAGAGACAGATACGCAGTATTTT.

This clonotype turned up a few times. The rearrangement uses TRBV12-3 or TRBV12-4 and TRBJ1-1; D is ambiguous. Trimming cost V 3 bases and J 8 bases, with 10 bases left between them. The CDR3 has 12 residues. For the CDR3, the DNA is TGTGCCAGCAGTTTCACCCTCCCGGAAGCTTTCTTT. It specifies CASSFTLPEAFF.

This clonotype was seen only a few times. The V and J genes are TRBV7-2 and TRBJ2-3; D tentatively fits TRBD1 or TRBD2 (6 bases each). V lost 1 base and J 1 base, leaving 9 bases between the germline ends. The CDR3 length is 15 residues. CDR1 and CDR2 from the germline V gene are SGHTA and FQGNSA. The CDR3 sequence is CASSLDRGRTDTQYF. For the CDR3, the DNA is TGTGCCAGCAGCTTAGATCGGGGGCGCACAGATACGCAGTATTTT.

The V gene is TRBV20-1, the J gene TRBJ2-7; no definite D call. V was cut by 3 bases and J by 0 bases, with 12 bases left in between. CDR1 is DFQATT, CDR2 SNEGSKA, per germline (reference sequence). The CDR3 extends over 14 amino acids. The CDR3 DNA follows: TGCAGTGCTAGCCCCGGATCGGGCTCCTACGAGCAGTACTTC. It translates to CSASPGSGSYEQYF.

Many counts were recorded for this clonotype. The chain joins TRBV20-1 to TRBJ1-2; weak D call: TRBD1 (6 bases). Germline V gives CDR1 DFQATT, CDR2 SNEGSKA (reference sequence). Trimming shortened V by 6 bases and J by 6 bases, and 17 bases separated the two germline ends. The CDR3 covers 13 residues. The CDR3 DNA is TGCAGTGCCCCTCCCGGGACATCGCATGGCTACACCTTC. Translation: CSAPPGTSHGYTF.

The rearrangement uses TRBV20-1 and TRBJ2-1, with TRBD2 matching over 10 bases. The CDR3 spans 11 residues. The V segment lost 6 bases and the J segment 9 bases; nucleotides outside the gene matches: 2. Germline CDR1 DFQATT, CDR2 SNEGSKA (reference sequence). The CDR3 nucleotides are TGCAGTGCGAGCGGGGGGGGTGAGCAGTTCTTC. Protein sequence: CSASGGGEQFF.

This chain links TRBV11-2 with TRBJ2-2, with a possible D match to TRBD1 (6 bases). The CDR3 length is 17 residues. Germline V gives CDR1 SGHAT, CDR2 FQNNGV. With 0 bases removed from V and 5 bases from J, the gap between germline ends came to 16 bases. CDR3 in amino acids: CASSLESGGLWTGELFF. The CDR3 DNA follows: TGTGCCAGCAGCTTAGAGTCTGGGGGCCTGTGGACCGGGGAGCTGTTTTTT.

This clonotype appeared a few times. The V and J genes are TRBV20-1 and TRBJ2-7, with D perhaps TRBD1 (6 bases). CDR1 is DFQATT, CDR2 SNEGSKA, per germline (reference sequence). Trimming took 3 bases from V and 3 from J, leaving 21 bases between them. The CDR3 sequence is 16 residues long. This CDR3 is CSARLRTGKEGYEQYF. The CDR3 nucleotides are TGCAGTGCTAGGCTACGAACAGGGAAGGAAGGCTACGAGCAGTACTTC.

This sequence joins TRBV11-2 and TRBJ2-3; possibly TRBD2 for D (6 bases). The length of the CDR3 is 16 residues. Germline assignment: CDR1 SGHAT and CDR2 FQNNGV. Trimming shortened V by 7 bases and J by 0 bases, and 17 bases separated the two germline ends. The CDR3 loop is CASMVGPGESTDTQYF. Written as DNA, the CDR3 is TGTGCCAGCATGGTGGGGCCGGGGGAAAGCACAGATACGCAGTATTTT.

This chain joins TRBV20-1 and TRBJ1-1; D perhaps matches TRBD1 (6 bases). The V end was cut by 0 bases, the J end by 6 bases, with 11 bases between. The CDR3 has 13 residues. Germline CDR1 DFQATT, CDR2 SNEGSKA (reference sequence). The CDR3 DNA reads as TGCAGTGCTAGAGATTCCGCAGGGGCTGAAGCTTTCTTT. Translated: CSARDSAGAEAFF.

This clonotype was recorded only once. This chain joins TRBV6-5 and TRBJ2-7, with D hard to call. This CDR3 is 14 amino acids long. Germline lookup yields CDR1 MNHEY and CDR2 SVGAGI. V lost 2 bases and J 3 bases, leaving 11 bases between the germline ends. In DNA, the CDR3 is TGTGCCAGCAGTTACGAGGCTCTCAGCTACGAGCAGTACTTC. Amino acid sequence: CASSYEALSYEQYF.

The sample holds a few counts of this clonotype. The rearrangement uses TRBV20-1 and TRBJ1-5, with D perhaps TRBD1 (6 bases). V dropped 6 bases and J dropped 0 bases, with 15 bases sitting between them. This CDR3 is 15 amino acids long. The germline CDR1 and CDR2 sequences are DFQATT and SNEGSKA (reference sequence). CDR3 DNA: TGCAGTGCCCCACAGGGCCCCCCTAGCAATCAGCCCCAGCATTTT. Amino acid sequence: CSAPQGPPSNQPQHF.

This clonotype was detected many times. The chain has TRBV29-1 and TRBJ2-3, with 8 bases matching TRBD2. CDR3 length: 13 residues. Trimming removed 6 bases from V and 9 bases from J; junction bases left unmatched: 11. The germline V gene has CDR1 SQVTM and CDR2 ANQGSEA. The CDR3 DNA sequence: TGCAGCGTGCAGCCCGGACTAGCAGGGACGCAGTATTTT. Its protein product is CSVQPGLAGTQYF.

This clonotype was recorded a few times. Here the CDR3 reads CASTGTGGAGSGYTF. The CDR3 DNA reads as TGTGCCAGTACCGGGACAGGGGGCGCGGGGAGTGGCTACACCTTC. The genes are TRBV2 and TRBJ1-2; 12 nucleotides align to TRBD1. CDR1 and CDR2 from the germline V gene are SNHLY and FYNNEI. V trimming: 9 bases; J trimming: 7 bases; junction bases outside the gene matches: 12. The CDR3 has 15 residues.

This sequence joins TRBV20-1 and TRBJ2-5, with 15 bases identical to TRBD2. This CDR3 is built from 16 residues. After removal of 3 bases from V and 7 bases from J, the junction contained 9 bases not matched to a gene. The germline V gene encodes CDR1 DFQATT and CDR2 SNEGSKA (reference sequence). The CDR3 reads CSASGTSGGSRGTQYF. In DNA, the CDR3 is TGCAGTGCTAGCGGGACTAGCGGGGGGTCCCGCGGGACCCAGTACTTC.

This clonotype occurred a few times. The chain carries TRBV20-1 and TRBJ1-2; D might be TRBD1 (6 bases). Germline V gene data show CDR1 as DFQATT and CDR2 as SNEGSKA (reference sequence). The CDR3 is 13 residues long. V was clipped by 5 bases and J by 5 bases, with 15 bases between them. The CDR3 DNA follows: TGCAGTGCTTCCCGGGACACAAGATATGGCTACACCTTC. Its protein is CSASRDTRYGYTF.